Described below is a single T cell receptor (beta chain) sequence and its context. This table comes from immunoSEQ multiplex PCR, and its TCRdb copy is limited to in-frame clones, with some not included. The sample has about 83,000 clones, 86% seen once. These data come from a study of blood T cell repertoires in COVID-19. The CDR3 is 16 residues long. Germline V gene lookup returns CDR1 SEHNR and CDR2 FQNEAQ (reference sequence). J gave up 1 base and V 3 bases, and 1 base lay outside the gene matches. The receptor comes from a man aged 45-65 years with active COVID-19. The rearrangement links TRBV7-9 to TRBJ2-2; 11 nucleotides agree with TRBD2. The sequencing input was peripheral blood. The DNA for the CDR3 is TGTGCCAGCAGCTTCGGGACTAGCGGGAACACCGGGGAGCTGTTTTTT. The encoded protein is CASSFGTSGNTGELFF.